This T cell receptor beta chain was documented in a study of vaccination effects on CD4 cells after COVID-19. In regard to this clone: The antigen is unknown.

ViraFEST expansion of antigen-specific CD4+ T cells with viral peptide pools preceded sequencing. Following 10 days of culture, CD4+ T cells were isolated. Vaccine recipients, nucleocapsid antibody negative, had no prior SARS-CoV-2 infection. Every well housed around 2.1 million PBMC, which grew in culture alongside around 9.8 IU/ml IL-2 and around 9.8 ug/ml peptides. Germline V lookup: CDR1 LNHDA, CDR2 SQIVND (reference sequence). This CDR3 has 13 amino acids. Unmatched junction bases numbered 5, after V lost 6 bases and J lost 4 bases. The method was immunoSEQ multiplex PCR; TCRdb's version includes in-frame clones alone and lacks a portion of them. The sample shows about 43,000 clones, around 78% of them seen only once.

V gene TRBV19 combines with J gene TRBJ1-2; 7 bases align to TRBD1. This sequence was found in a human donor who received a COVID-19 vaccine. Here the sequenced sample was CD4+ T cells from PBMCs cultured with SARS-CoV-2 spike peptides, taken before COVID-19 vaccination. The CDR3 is CASRPGTVYGYTF. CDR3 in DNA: TGTGCCAGTAGACCCGGGACAGTCTATGGCTACACCTTC.